This T cell receptor beta chain originates from a study of OX40 agonist ivuxolimab in advanced cancers. Looking at the study overall: The costimulatory receptor OX40 (CD134) was targeted by ivuxolimab, a fully human IgG2 agonistic monoclonal antibody. Of the roughly 52 dose-escalation patients, hepatocellular carcinoma was present in around 20, melanoma in roughly 15, renal cell carcinoma in 9 and head and neck cancer in 9. Intravenous ivuxolimab was administered to patients every 2 weeks at six dose levels: 0.01, 0.1, 0.3, 1.5, 3 and 10 mg/kg. Peripheral TCRbeta sequencing aimed to test whether ivuxolimab altered TCR sequence diversity and caused clonal T-cell expansion. Partial responses occurred in three dose-escalation patients: two with cutaneous melanoma and one with hepatocellular carcinoma. Patients were allowed to have had prior anti-PD-1, anti-PD-L1 or anti-CTLA-4 therapy, and approximately 43% of the dose-escalation patients had previously received checkpoint inhibitors. The dose-escalation cohort was almost 85% male with a mean age of about 54 years, ranging from roughly 23 to 85. The monotherapy dose-escalation portion (N of about 57 patients) of the phase I ivuxolimab trial is reported in the paper.

For sequencing of the TCRbeta CDR3 region, genomic DNA was extracted from the sorted cells. The immunoSEQ Assay was used for sequencing of TCRbeta CDR3 regions. As stored in TCRdb, this immuneACCESS dataset retains in-frame rearrangements with V and J assigned. A fraction of the clones does not appear; measured against another copy, unresolved V genes explain less than half of the discrepancy, and the remainder lacks a known reason. This sample has 30,000 to 40,000 clones in its table, and approximately 89% of those were observed once. The ten largest make up around 9% of the sample. The trial excluded patients who had a history of autoimmune disease or who were on systemic immunosuppression. Peripheral blood for TCR sequencing was drawn from every dose cohort at baseline, at cycle 4 day 1 and at cycle 7 day 1. Samples came from an open-label, multicenter, first-in-human phase I dose-escalation trial of ivuxolimab. Adults with locally advanced or metastatic head and neck squamous cell, hepatocellular, melanoma or renal cell carcinoma were enrolled in the trial. Before TCR sequencing, CD4+ and CD8+ T cells were separately sorted from peripheral blood.

The CDR3 goes from the cysteine to the phenylalanine over 14 residues. Here the CDR3 DNA is all that survives: 42 bases in frame from base 1. CDR1 and CDR2 are drawn from the germline V gene: KGHSH, LQKENI. The junction carries 16 bases between V and J, which are trimmed by 8 bases and 6 bases respectively. What the work shows at the level of the full study, not this receptor alone: In partial responders in the 0.1-3.0 mg/kg groups, normalized peripheral clonal expansion was found to be among the lowest, especially among CD8+ T cells. At doses of 0.1 to 3.0 mg/kg, clonal expansion of both CD4+ and CD8+ blood T cells was observed from baseline to week 6. Low levels of normalized T-cell clonal expansion were also seen in some nonresponding patients. The antigen specificity of the peripheral T cells that underwent clonal expansion was not determined. After ivuxolimab, more expanded clones were found on average in CD8+ T cells than in CD4+ T cells.

Details on this clone: Its specific antigen is unknown. Base quality data are lacking; no much larger clone is found one base away.

The chain links TRBV18 with TRBJ2-2, with no reliable assignment of the D segment. The material was CD4+ or CD8+ T cells sorted from blood, obtained in a trial of the OX40 agonist ivuxolimab. This clonotype was sampled from an adult with an advanced solid tumor such as melanoma, head and neck, liver or kidney cancer. The bases are TGTGCCAGCCGACCGGATTCGCCTTCCGGGGAGCTGTTTTTT. The resulting protein is CASRPDSPSGELFF.